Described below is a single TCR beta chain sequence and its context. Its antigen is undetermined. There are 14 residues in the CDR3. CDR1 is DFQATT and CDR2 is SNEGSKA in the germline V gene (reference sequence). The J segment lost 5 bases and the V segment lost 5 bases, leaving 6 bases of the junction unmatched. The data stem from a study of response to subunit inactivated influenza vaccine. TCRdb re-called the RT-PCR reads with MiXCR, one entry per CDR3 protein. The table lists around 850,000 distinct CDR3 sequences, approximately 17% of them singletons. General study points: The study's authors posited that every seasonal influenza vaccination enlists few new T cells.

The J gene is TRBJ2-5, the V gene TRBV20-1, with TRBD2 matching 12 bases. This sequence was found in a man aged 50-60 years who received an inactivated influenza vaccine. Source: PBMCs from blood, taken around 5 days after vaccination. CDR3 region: CSASSGGAYETQYF. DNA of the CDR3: TGCAGTGCTTCTAGCGGGGGGGCTTATGAGACCCAGTACTTC.